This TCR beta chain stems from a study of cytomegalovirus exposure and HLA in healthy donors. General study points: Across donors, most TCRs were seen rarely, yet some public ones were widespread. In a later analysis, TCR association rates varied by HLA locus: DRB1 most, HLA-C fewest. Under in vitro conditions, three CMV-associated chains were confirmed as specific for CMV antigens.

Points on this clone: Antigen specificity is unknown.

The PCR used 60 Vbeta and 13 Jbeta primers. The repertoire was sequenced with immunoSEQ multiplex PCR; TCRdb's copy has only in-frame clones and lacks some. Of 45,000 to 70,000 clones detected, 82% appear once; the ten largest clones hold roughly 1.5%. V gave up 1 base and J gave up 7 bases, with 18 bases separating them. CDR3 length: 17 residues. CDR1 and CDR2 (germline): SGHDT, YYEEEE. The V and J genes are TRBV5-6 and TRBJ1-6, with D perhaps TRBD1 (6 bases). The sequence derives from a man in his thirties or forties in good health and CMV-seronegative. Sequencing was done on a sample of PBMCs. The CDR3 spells CASSLLDFRGWNSPLHF. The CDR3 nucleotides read TGTGCCAGCAGCTTGTTGGATTTCAGGGGTTGGAATTCACCCCTCCACTTT.